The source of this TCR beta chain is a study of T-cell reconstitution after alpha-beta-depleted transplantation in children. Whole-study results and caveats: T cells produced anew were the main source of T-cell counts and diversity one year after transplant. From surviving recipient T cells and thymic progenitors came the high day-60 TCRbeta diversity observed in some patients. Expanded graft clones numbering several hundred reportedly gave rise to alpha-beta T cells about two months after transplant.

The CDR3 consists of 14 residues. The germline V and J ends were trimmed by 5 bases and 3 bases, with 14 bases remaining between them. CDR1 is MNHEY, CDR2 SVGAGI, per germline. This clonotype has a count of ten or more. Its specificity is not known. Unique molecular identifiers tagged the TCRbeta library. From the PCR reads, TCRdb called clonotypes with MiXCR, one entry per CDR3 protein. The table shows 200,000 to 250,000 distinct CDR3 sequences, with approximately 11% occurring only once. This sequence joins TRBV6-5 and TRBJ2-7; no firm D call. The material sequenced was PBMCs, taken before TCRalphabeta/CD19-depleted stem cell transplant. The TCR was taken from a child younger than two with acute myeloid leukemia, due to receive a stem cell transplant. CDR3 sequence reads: CASSRGSPLYEQYF. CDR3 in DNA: TGTGCCAGCAGTAGAGGTTCCCCCCTCTACGAGCAGTACTTC.